This section outlines one T cell receptor beta chain sequence together with its context. The data derive from a study of technical replicates of blood from a few donors. Trimming took 5 bases from V and 6 from J; bases not matched to a gene: 15. The germline V gene encodes CDR1 SGDLS and CDR2 YYNGEE. This CDR3 contains 16 residues. Profiling relied on immunoSEQ multiplex PCR, and the TCRdb table lists in-frame clones only, not all of them. The data contain fewer than 85,000 clones, around 96% of them singletons. The chain employs TRBV9 and TRBJ2-3; 7 bases agree with TRBD2. The sequence derives from a human donor in good health. The sample comprised T cells isolated from PBMCs. The DNA of the CDR3 is TGTGCCAGCAGAAGTGGGCGGCTAGCGGACCCGGATACGCAGTATTTT. Translating gives CASRSGRLADPDTQYF.